This T cell receptor (beta chain) emerged from a study of CD8 T cells in Susac syndrome. Study as a whole: Within the group of sequenced Susac syndrome patients, roughly 6 had active disease and eight or nine were in remission. When blood was drawn, the patients with Susac syndrome were therapy-naive, on corticosteroids, or on intravenous immunoglobulin alone.

RNA amounts of about 0.5 to 1 ug underwent reverse transcription with random hexamers. TCR beta CDR3 was amplified by immunoSEQ multiplex PCR. This amplification extended across 54 Vbeta and 13 Jbeta segments. TCRdb called the immunoSEQ multiplex PCR reads again in MiXCR, with one record for every CDR3 protein. This table has 200,000 to 300,000 distinct CDR3 sequences, less than 96% appearing once. In regard to this clonotype: No antigen is known for it.

Germline CDR1 reads MGHRA; CDR2 reads YSYEKL. There are 14 residues in the CDR3. Trimming took off 1 base at V and 3 bases at J, with 9 bases between the two ends. Study conclusions and caveats: When the CD4+ T cell repertoires of patients with Susac syndrome were examined, they did not show any clonal expansion.

Sequenced sample: CD4+ T cells from PBMCs. The receptor was derived from a human donor with Susac syndrome. The genes are TRBV4-1 and TRBJ2-5; D gene uncertain. CDR3 residues: CASSQGAQEETQYF. CDR3 bases: TGCGCCAGCAGCCAAGGAGCCCAGGAAGAGACCCAGTACTTC.